This passage covers 9 T cell receptor beta chains from one sample sequenced in a study of T cell responses to AZD1222 COVID-19 vaccine. Assay: immunoSEQ multiplex PCR; the TCRdb copy retains only in-frame clones and omits some. The repertoire holds around 100,000 clones, with roughly 84% as singletons. Here the sequenced sample was peripheral blood, taken on day 0 of AZD1222 vaccination. These receptors were obtained from an adult in good health.

The chain is built from TRBV19 and TRBJ2-7; unclear D gene. Germline V gene lookup returns CDR1 LNHDA and CDR2 SQIVND (reference sequence). V was trimmed by 3 bases and J by 3 bases, leaving 15 bases between them. The CDR3 is 15 residues long. CDR3 amino acids: CASSIFAPGNYEQYF. The CDR3 bases are TGTGCCAGTAGTATTTTCGCGCCCGGAAACTACGAGCAGTACTTC.

The chain has TRBV4-3 and TRBJ2-5; D remains ambiguous. In germline, CDR1 is LGHNA, CDR2 YSLEER. The CDR3 covers 14 residues. Trimming took off 1 base at V and 5 bases at J, with 11 bases between the two ends. CDR3 region: CASSQGLALETQYF. Written as DNA, the CDR3 is TGCGCCAGCAGCCAAGGACTGGCCCTGGAGACCCAGTACTTC.

The chain is built from TRBV9 and TRBJ2-7; perhaps TRBD1 as D (5 bases). This CDR3 region has 15 residues. V was cut by 0 bases and J by 0 bases, with 10 bases left in between. Germline V gene data show CDR1 as SGDLS and CDR2 as YYNGEE. In DNA form, the CDR3 reads TGTGCCAGCAGCGTAGGTAGGGGAAACTCCTACGAGCAGTACTTC. Translating gives CASSVGRGNSYEQYF.

The rearrangement links TRBV2 to TRBJ2-5; 8 bases map to TRBD2. This CDR3 spans 13 amino acids. In germline, CDR1 is SNHLY, CDR2 FYNNEI. V lost 8 bases to trimming and J lost 2 bases; unmatched junction nucleotides: 4. In DNA, the CDR3 is TGTGCCAGCCGTTTAGCGGGACAAGAGACCCAGTACTTC. It translates to CASRLAGQETQYF.

This chain uses TRBV19 with TRBJ1-2; D uncertain. This CDR3 has 12 residues. Trimming stripped 3 bases from V and 8 bases from J, with 10 bases between. Germline CDR1 and CDR2: LNHDA and SQIVND (reference sequence). The CDR3 loop reads CASSIPGLGYTF. The CDR3 nucleotides read TGTGCCAGTAGTATCCCCGGCCTCGGCTACACCTTC.

The CDR3: CAISGQGKISYGYTF. DNA for the CDR3: TGTGCCATCAGTGGGCAGGGAAAGATCTCCTATGGCTACACCTTC. This chain connects TRBV10-3 to TRBJ1-2, with a weak D call TRBD1 (5 bases). With 4 bases removed from V and 4 bases from J, the gap between germline ends came to 16 bases. Germline values: CDR1 ENHRY, CDR2 SYGVKD. The CDR3 is 15 amino acids.

This chain uses TRBV20-1 with TRBJ2-7, with unresolved D. The CDR3 covers 11 residues. V shed 3 bases and J shed 3 bases, with 6 bases lying between them. Per germline, CDR1 DFQATT and CDR2 SNEGSKA (reference sequence). CDR3 in DNA: TGCAGTGCTAGGCAGGACTACGAGCAGTACTTC. Protein sequence: CSARQDYEQYF.

The chain has TRBV5-1 and TRBJ2-1, with D tentatively TRBD2 (5 bases). Germline V CDR1 and CDR2: SGHRS, YFSETQ. V lost 2 bases and J 0 bases, leaving 12 bases between the germline ends. This CDR3 comprises 16 residues. Written as DNA, the CDR3 is TGCGCCAGCAGCTTAAGTGGGAGAGGCTCCTACAATGAGCAGTTCTTC. Translation: CASSLSGRGSYNEQFF.

The chain combines TRBV9 with TRBJ1-4, with 7 bases fitting TRBD1. Losses at the gene ends were 3 bases for V and 7 bases for J; bases not matched to a gene: 15. This CDR3 has 17 residues. In germline, CDR1 is SGDLS, CDR2 YYNGEE. The CDR3 loop reads CASSAGQERSWGEKLFF. The CDR3 DNA reads as TGTGCCAGCAGCGCAGGACAGGAAAGGAGTTGGGGTGAAAAACTGTTTTTT.